The 20 T cell receptor beta chains in this list originate from one sample, sequenced in a study of beta chain features in type 1 diabetes. General observations from the study: Among all four CD4+ subsets, Type 1 diabetes patients had TCRB CDR3s that were moderately but significantly shorter.

Antigen specificity for these receptors is unknown. Expressed TCRB transcripts were sequenced because the isolated RNA had all been reverse transcribed beforehand. Data came from immunoSEQ multiplex PCR; TCRdb stores just in-frame clones and leaves some out. The sample lists 640,000 or so clones, 11% to 15% occurring once. Sequenced: naive CD4+ T cells from blood. These receptors came from a man aged 18 to 29 with type 1 diabetes.

This clone was counted between two and nine times. The CDR3 loop is CASSGRTSGEETQYF. The CDR3 DNA reads as TGTGCCAGCAGTGGGCGGACTAGCGGGGAAGAGACCCAGTACTTC. This sequence joins TRBV6-1 and TRBJ2-5; 12 nucleotides match TRBD2. With 4 bases clipped from V and 3 bases from J, the junction kept 3 bases outside the gene matches. This CDR3 spans 15 amino acids. The germline V gene has CDR1 MNHNS and CDR2 SASEGT.

This clone was counted between two and nine times. DNA of the CDR3: TGTGCCAGCAGGCGACTAGCGGGAGTTACAGATACGCAGTATTTT. This gives the protein CASRRLAGVTDTQYF. This rearrangement joins TRBV7-2 to TRBJ2-3, with 12 bases that match TRBD2. The CDR3 runs 15 residues. V lost 6 bases, J lost 3 bases, and 4 bases stayed unmatched. The V gene's germline CDR1 is SGHTA and CDR2 FQGNSA.

This chain connects TRBV5-1 to TRBJ2-5; D unresolved. The V end lost 0 bases, the J end lost 5 bases, and 8 bases lay between the germline ends. This CDR3 spans 13 amino acids. The germline CDR1 and CDR2 sequences are SGHRS and YFSETQ. The CDR3: CASSLDGLETQYF. The CDR3 DNA reads as TGCGCCAGCAGCTTGGACGGCCTGGAGACCCAGTACTTC.

The chain uses TRBV13 and TRBJ2-1; the match to TRBD2 covers 7 bases. This CDR3 region has 14 residues. V was clipped by 6 bases and J by 10 bases; unmatched bases: 12. Germline V gives CDR1 PRHDT, CDR2 FYEKMQ (reference sequence). The CDR3 region is CASRTGLVRREQFF. CDR3 DNA: TGTGCCAGCAGAACCGGACTAGTTAGGCGCGAGCAGTTCTTC.

The chain is built from TRBV2 and TRBJ2-7; the D is unclear. V lost 2 bases to trimming and J lost 4 bases, with 18 bases between them. CDR3 length: 16 residues. Germline CDR1 reads SNHLY; CDR2 reads FYNNEI. CDR3 residues: CASSESALPRSYEQYF. CDR3 coding DNA: TGTGCCAGCAGTGAAAGTGCCCTACCGCGTTCGTACGAGCAGTACTTC. The whole variable domain, filled in from reference TRBV2 and TRBJ2-7, reads EPEVTQTPSHQVTQMGQEVILRCVPISNHLYFYWYRQILGQKVEFLVSFYNNEISEKSEIFDDQFSVERPDGSNFTLKIRSTKLEDSAMYFCASSESALPRSYEQYFGPGTRLTVT.

This clone was counted only a few times. Different DNA sequences within this sample yield the same CDR3. This sequence joins TRBV30 and TRBJ2-1; 14 bases are shared with TRBD2. There are 15 residues in the CDR3. The V segment lost 0 bases and the J segment 6 bases; nucleotides outside the gene matches: 1. Per germline, CDR1 GTSNPN and CDR2 SVGIG (reference sequence). Here the CDR3 reads CAWSVGLAGGNEQFF. CDR3 nucleotides: TGTGCCTGGAGTGTCGGACTAGCGGGAGGCAATGAGCAGTTCTTC. Complete variable domain (other parts from reference TRBV30 and TRBJ2-1): SQTIHQWPATLVQPVGSPLSLECTVEGTSNPNLYWYRQAAGRGLQLLFYSVGIGQISSEVPQNLSASRPQDRQFILSSKKLLLSDSGFYLCAWSVGLAGGNEQFFGPGTRLTVL.

J is TRBJ1-5 and V is TRBV30; D is perhaps TRBD1 (5 bases). In germline, CDR1 is GTSNPN, CDR2 SVGIG (reference sequence). This CDR3 has 13 residues. V was shortened by 1 base and J by 7 bases, with 11 bases between the two germline ends. CDR3 in amino acids: CAWSGQGFQPQHF. The CDR3 DNA is TGTGCCTGGAGTGGGCAGGGCTTCCAGCCCCAGCATTTT.

This clone has just a few counts. This sequence joins TRBV2 and TRBJ2-1; D gene unclear. There are 15 residues in the CDR3. The germline V gene has CDR1 SNHLY and CDR2 FYNNEI. V lost 5 bases and J 0 bases, leaving 11 bases between the germline ends. The chain's CDR3 is CASSQTPSSYNEQFF. For the CDR3, the DNA is TGTGCCAGCAGTCAGACTCCGAGCTCCTACAATGAGCAGTTCTTC.

This clone has only a few counts. This chain connects TRBV7-2 to TRBJ2-7; tentative D call: TRBD1 (6 bases). The germline V gene encodes CDR1 SGHTA and CDR2 FQGNSA. The CDR3 covers 15 residues. V lost 2 bases to trimming and J lost 0 bases, with 11 bases between them. The CDR3 nucleotides are TGTGCCAGCAGCTTACTTGGACAGTACTCCTACGAGCAGTACTTC. Amino acids: CASSLLGQYSYEQYF. The variable domain in full, with the rest retrieved from reference TRBV7-2 and TRBJ2-7, is GAGVSQSPSNKVTEKGKDVELRCDPISGHTALYWYRQSLGQGLEFLIYFQGNSAPDKSGLPSDRFSAERTGGSVSTLTIQRTQQEDSAVYLCASSLLGQYSYEQYFGPGTRLTVT.

This clone occurred a few times. The rearrangement uses TRBV23-1 and TRBJ2-5; no clear D. TRBV23-1 is assigned to the ORF class and has an uncertain function. Trimming took off 0 bases at V and 5 bases at J, with 7 bases between the two ends. The CDR3 is 13 residues long. The CDR3 reads CASSQSLLETQYF. The CDR3, as DNA: TGCGCCAGCAGTCAATCGCTCTTGGAGACCCAGTACTTC.

This clone was seen a few times. The genes are TRBV7-9 and TRBJ2-5; no clear D gene. The V end lost 3 bases, the J end lost 0 bases, and 8 bases lay between the germline ends. The germline CDR1 and CDR2 sequences are SEHNR and FQNEAQ (reference sequence). The CDR3 has 14 amino acids. The CDR3 protein is CASSLAQYQETQYF. As DNA, the CDR3 is TGTGCCAGCAGCTTGGCTCAGTACCAAGAGACCCAGTACTTC. The full variable domain, with the rest looked up from reference TRBV7-9 and TRBJ2-5, is DTGVSQNPRHKITKRGQNVTFRCDPISEHNRLYWYRQTLGQGPEFLTYFQNEAQLEKSRLLSDRFSAERPKGSFSTLEIQRTEQGDSAMYLCASSLAQYQETQYFGPGTRLLVL.

The genes are TRBV9 and TRBJ2-1, with D unclear. Trimming cost V 3 bases and J 5 bases, with 3 bases left between them. This CDR3 is 11 amino acids long. Germline V CDR1 and CDR2: SGDLS, YYNGEE. In DNA, the CDR3 is TGTGCCAGCAGCGACAACAATGAGCAGTTCTTC. Protein: CASSDNNEQFF. The full variable domain, completed using reference TRBV9 and TRBJ2-1, is DSGVTQTPKHLITATGQRVTLRCSPRSGDLSVYWYQQSLDQGLQFLIQYYNGEERAKGNILERFSAQQFPDLHSELNLSSLELGDSALYFCASSDNNEQFFGPGTRLTVL.

This clone was counted only a few times. Other DNA sequences in this specimen translate into the identical CDR3. This chain connects TRBV30 to TRBJ2-3; 7 positions agree with TRBD2. The CDR3 has 12 amino acids. Trimming at V came to 2 bases and at J to 4 bases, leaving 0 bases not matched to a gene. Germline V gene sequence: CDR1 GTSNPN, CDR2 SVGIG (reference sequence). DNA of the CDR3: TGTGCCTGGAGTCTAGCGGCAGATACGCAGTATTTT. The encoded protein is CAWSLAADTQYF.

The chain employs TRBV5-6 and TRBJ2-3; perhaps TRBD2 as D (6 bases). V gave up 4 bases and J gave up 0 bases, with 15 bases separating them. This CDR3 has 16 amino acids. The germline gives CDR1 SGHDT, CDR2 YYEEEE. The CDR3 spells CASSSRGTRSTDTQYF. DNA of the CDR3: TGTGCCAGCAGCAGTCGCGGGACCCGAAGCACAGATACGCAGTATTTT.

The chain is built from TRBV30 and TRBJ1-5, with D possibly TRBD1 on 6 matching bases. From germline, CDR1 is GTSNPN and CDR2 SVGIG (reference sequence). Deletions cut 8 bases from V and 3 bases from J, with 11 bases between. The CDR3 contains 12 residues. CDR3 DNA sequence: TGTGCCGAAGGACAGCTCAATCAGCCCCAGCATTTT. Its protein is CAEGQLNQPQHF.

The chain combines TRBV9 with TRBJ1-2; D is unresolved. The CDR3 is made up of 14 amino acids. Between the trimmed V and J ends, which lost 4 bases and 4 bases, there was a span of 14 bases. Looked up from germline, CDR1 is SGDLS and CDR2 is YYNGEE. The CDR3 DNA reads as TGTGCCAGCAGCCCCCGAGAGGGAGTCTATGGCTACACCTTC. Its translation is CASSPREGVYGYTF.

This clone was counted only a few times. This sequence joins TRBV5-5 and TRBJ2-3, with unresolved D. Germline loops: CDR1 SGHKS, CDR2 YYEKEE (reference sequence). Trimming removed 4 bases at V and 1 base at J, with 10 bases between. CDR3 length equals 14 residues. CDR3 sequence reads: CASSMGSRTDTQYF. The CDR3, as DNA: TGTGCCAGCAGCATGGGATCCCGCACAGATACGCAGTATTTT.

This chain links TRBV7-9 with TRBJ2-5, with 8 nucleotides matching TRBD2. CDR3 length: 17 residues. The germline gives CDR1 SEHNR, CDR2 FQNEAQ (reference sequence). The junction had 13 bases not matched to a gene; V was cut back by 4 bases and J by 3 bases. CDR3 bases: TGTGCCAGCAGCTCTATTTGGGGGACTAGGCCGGAAGAGACCCAGTACTTC. This sequence encodes CASSSIWGTRPEETQYF.

This clone has only a few counts. This sample also contains other DNA sequences that code for the same CDR3. This chain connects TRBV30 to TRBJ2-7; 7 bases are shared with TRBD1. This CDR3 has 12 residues. With 3 bases clipped from V and 5 bases from J, the junction kept 4 bases outside the gene matches. Germline V lookup: CDR1 GTSNPN, CDR2 SVGIG (reference sequence). This CDR3 is CAWSPGGNEQYF. Written as DNA, the CDR3 is TGTGCCTGGAGCCCAGGGGGAAACGAGCAGTACTTC.

This sequence joins TRBV12-2 and TRBJ2-3; no check of the table's D call, TRBD1, against the DNA was made. TRBV12-2 is a pseudogene segment. This CDR3 is built from 15 residues. CDR3 loop: CASRLGRQGTDTQYF. CDR3 nucleotide sequence: TGTGCAAGTCGCTTAGGGCGACAGGGGACAGATACGCAGTATTTT.